This TCR beta chain was identified in a study of OX40 agonist ivuxolimab in advanced cancers. The V end was cut by 2 bases, the J end by 7 bases, with 13 bases between. CDR1 and CDR2 from the germline V gene are SGHNT and YYREEE (reference sequence). There are 15 residues in the CDR3. Generated by immunoSEQ multiplex PCR, the TCRdb table keeps only in-frame clones and is missing some. Found here are approximately 25,000 clones, about 76% of them singletons; the top ten hold 18%. The material sequenced was CD4+ or CD8+ T cells sorted from blood, taken in a trial of the OX40 agonist ivuxolimab. The chain is built from TRBV5-4 and TRBJ1-6, with TRBD1 as a possible D gene (5 bases). The source is an adult with an advanced solid tumor such as melanoma, head and neck, liver or kidney cancer. The CDR3 nucleotides are TGTGCCAGCAGCTTAGCTCCCGGGGCCAATTCACCCCTCCACTTT. Residues: CASSLAPGANSPLHF.